The TCR beta chain under discussion was sequenced for a study of T cells after yellow fever vaccination. This clonotype was observed many times. 5'RACE template switching added a universal primer site and UMIs to TCR cDNA. MiXCR was run by TCRdb on the 5' RACE reads, yielding one entry per CDR3 protein. Of 110,000 or so distinct CDR3 sequences listed, approximately 7.1% were seen once; the top ten hold more than 2.5%. Germline CDR1 reads KGHSH; CDR2 reads LQKENI. This CDR3 comprises 16 residues. V dropped 0 bases and J dropped 0 bases, with 12 bases sitting between them. This material consisted of CD4+ T cells sorted from PBMCs, taken approximately 47 days after the first yellow fever vaccination. The rearrangement joins TRBV18 to TRBJ2-7, with no clear D. The clonotype was recovered from a man aged 18 to 30 who received the YFV17D yellow fever vaccine. CDR3 DNA sequence: TGTGCCAGCTCACCACCGCGGATTCTAGACTCCTACGAGCAGTACTTC. Translating it yields CASSPPRILDSYEQYF.